These 8 T cell receptor beta chains were sequenced from one sample in a study of shared clonotypes between healthy human individuals. Repertoires were generated with immunoSEQ multiplex PCR, while TCRdb's copy carries only in-frame clones and drops some. The sample includes about half a million clones, about 84% of them seen just once. Material for sequencing was PBMCs. The receptors shown here come from a woman aged 40 to 50 in good health. Some clones in this sample may be carry-over from other donors' samples.

This sequence joins TRBV6-1 and TRBJ1-4, with D possibly TRBD1 on 5 matching bases. Germline values: CDR1 MNHNS, CDR2 SASEGT. The germline V and J ends were trimmed by 3 bases and 6 bases, with 11 bases remaining between them. There are 14 residues in the CDR3. CDR3 sequence (DNA): TGTGCCAGCAGTGAGTCCGGGGGATATGAAAAACTGTTTTTT. This sequence encodes CASSESGGYEKLFF.

The chain is built from TRBV2 and TRBJ2-2, with 10 bases identical to TRBD2. Unmatched junction bases numbered 13, after V lost 2 bases and J lost 4 bases. The CDR3 runs to 19 residues. CDR1 SNHLY and CDR2 FYNNEI come from the germline V gene. CDR3 residues: CASSEPRGSGRSGTGELFF. DNA of the CDR3: TGTGCCAGCAGTGAACCCCGGGGTAGCGGGAGGTCGGGCACCGGGGAGCTGTTTTTT.

This clone was seen only a few times. J is TRBJ2-5 and V is TRBV10-1, with D possibly called TRBD1 or TRBD2 (5 bases each). Germline CDR1 reads WNHNN; CDR2 reads SYGVQD (reference sequence). The CDR3 runs to 13 residues. Trimming stripped 6 bases from V and 8 bases from J, with 16 bases between. CDR3 coding DNA: TGCGCCAGCAGCCACCGGGACCTCTTAACCCAGTACTTC. The encoded protein is CASSHRDLLTQYF.

The chain uses TRBV5-1 and TRBJ1-1; 9 bases are shared with TRBD1. The CDR3 contains 17 residues. Trimming removed 3 bases from V and 4 bases from J; junction bases left unmatched: 13. In germline, CDR1 is SGHRS, CDR2 YFSETQ. The CDR3 protein is CASSWTGDTRSGTEAFF. As DNA, the CDR3 is TGCGCCAGCAGCTGGACAGGGGACACAAGGAGTGGCACTGAAGCTTTCTTT. The full variable domain, rest sourced from reference TRBV5-1 and TRBJ1-1, is KAGVTQTPRYLIKTRGQQVTLSCSPISGHRSVSWYQQTPGQGLQFLFEYFSETQRNKGNFPGRFSGRQFSNSRSEMNVSTLELGDSALYLCASSWTGDTRSGTEAFFGQGTRLTVV.

This clone was seen repeatedly, ten times or more. The junction departs from germline at one end; a sequencing error may be responsible. The V call is TRBV7-7, the J call TRBJ2-2; D not certain. CDR3 length: 13 amino acids. CDR1 and CDR2 (germline): SSHAT, FNYEAQ (reference sequence). The CDR3 sequence is CASSPHGSVSLFF. In nucleotides, the CDR3 is TGTGCTAGCAGCCCTCACGGGTCCGTGTCGCTGTTTTTT. The entire variable domain, with the rest obtained from reference TRBV7-7 and TRBJ2-2, is as follows: GAGVSQSPRYKVTKRGQDVTLRCDPISSHATLYWYQQALGQGPEFLTYFNYEAQPDKSGLPSDRFSAERPEGSISTLTIQRTEQRDSAMYRCASSPHGSVSLFFGEGSRLTVL.

This clone came up once. This chain uses TRBV7-6 with TRBJ2-7, with D perhaps being TRBD1 or TRBD2 (6 bases each). CDR1 is SGHVS, CDR2 FNYEAQ, per germline. The CDR3 has 15 amino acids. The ends were cut back, 4 bases at V and 3 bases at J, with 16 bases in the middle. The CDR3 region has the DNA TGTGCCAGCAGCTCCTCCGGGGGCGGGAACTACGAGCAGTACTTC. Translating gives CASSSSGGGNYEQYF.

V usage is TRBV28 and J usage is TRBJ2-1; TRBD1 agrees at 8 bases. Germline V gene sequence: CDR1 MDHEN, CDR2 SYDVKM. V lost 4 bases, J lost 8 bases, and 7 bases stayed unmatched. The CDR3 spans 14 residues. CDR3 DNA sequence: TGTGCCAGCAGTTCCCCGACAGGGGCCTATGAGCAGTTCTTC. Translating it yields CASSSPTGAYEQFF.

This sequence joins TRBV7-3 and TRBJ2-1; no definite D call. From germline, CDR1 is SGHTA and CDR2 FQGTGA. The CDR3 has 15 residues. V lost 6 bases, J lost 2 bases, and 14 bases lay in between. For the CDR3, the DNA is TGTGCCAGCAGTCCCGACCGGGCCACCTACAATGAGCAGTTCTTC. Its translation is CASSPDRATYNEQFF.